This T cell receptor beta chain was retrieved from a study of T cells in Graves' hyperthyroidism and ophthalmopathy. The study, taken as a whole, reports: Most clonotypes expanded in thyroid above 0.001 were likewise present in blood.

Recently diagnosed hyperthyroidism of less than 2 months' duration affected patients aged 18 to 65. The study excluded patients with uncontrolled infection, other autoimmune disease, pregnancy or lactation. PBMCs were obtained from approximately 10 ml fresh peripheral blood. Using RNA transcripts as the source, TCR beta CDR3 regions were amplified. Primed by the HTBI set, a first-round RT-PCR was run on the TCR CDR3. One entry per CDR3 protein results from TCRdb running MiXCR on the multiplex PCR reads. This table has roughly 710,000 distinct CDR3 sequences, just over 35% appearing once. With regard to this clonotype: The antigen is unknown.

The source material was blood. The source is a middle-aged woman with Graves' hyperthyroidism.

DNA for the CDR3: TGTGCCATCAGTGATCAGCGGGACTCCTACGAGCAGTACTTC. It encodes CAISDQRDSYEQYF. The V and J genes are TRBV10-3 and TRBJ2-7, with TRBD2 matching 7 bases. Trimming at V came to 3 bases and at J to 0 bases, leaving 2 bases not matched to a gene. The CDR3 is 14 residues long. Germline CDR1 is ENHRY and CDR2 is SYGVKD.